This paragraph covers one T cell receptor (beta chain) sequence. The antigen is unknown. This sample stems from a study of OX40 agonist ivuxolimab in advanced cancers. Looking at the study overall: Ivuxolimab was administered intravenously to patients at 0.01 to 10 mg/kg every 2 weeks.

Repertoires were generated with immunoSEQ multiplex PCR, while TCRdb's copy carries only in-frame clones and drops some. Of 74,000 or so clones listed, roughly 85% are singletons. General study findings and limits: Researchers report that CD8+ T cells had, on average, more expanded clones than CD4+. Researchers did not determine the expanded peripheral T cells' antigen specificity.

The clonotype was recovered from an adult with an advanced solid tumor such as melanoma, head and neck, liver or kidney cancer. Here the sequenced sample was CD4+ or CD8+ T cells sorted from blood, taken in a trial of the OX40 agonist ivuxolimab.

The CDR3 protein is CASSTRETQYF. CDR3 coding DNA: TGTGCCAGTAGTACCCGGGAGACCCAGTACTTC. V gene TRBV19 combines with J gene TRBJ2-5; D remains unclear. The germline V and J ends were trimmed by 4 bases and 5 bases, with 5 bases remaining between them. CDR1 is LNHDA, CDR2 SQIVND, per germline (reference sequence). The CDR3 is made up of 11 amino acids. Variable domain in full (rest from reference TRBV19 and TRBJ2-5): DGGITQSPKYLFRKEGQNVTLSCEQNLNHDAMYWYRQDPGQGLRLIYYSQIVNDFQKGDIAEGYSVSREKKESFPLTVTSAQKNPTAFYLCASSTRETQYFGPGTRLLVL.